The following is a TCR beta chain sequence with its context. The data are from a study of glioma-infiltrating T cells. The iRepertoire nested amplicon-rescue multiplex PCR amplified TCR alpha and beta CDR3s from RNA. TCRdb fed the multiplex PCR reads into MiXCR, producing one record per CDR3 protein. This sample carries 300,000 to 450,000 distinct CDR3 sequences, approximately 42% of them seen once, and the ten largest clones take more than 10%. Germline CDR1 and CDR2: SGHTA and FQGNSA. The germline V and J ends were trimmed by 6 bases and 2 bases, with 17 bases remaining between them. The CDR3 spans 15 residues.

Specimen: glioma tissue, nonneoplastic brain tissue, or PBMCs (not recorded which). The chain has TRBV7-2 and TRBJ2-7, with TRBD2 as a possible D gene (6 bases). The sequence derives from a human donor with low-grade glioma or glioblastoma, undergoing nonglioma brain surgery, or in good health (not recorded which). Here the CDR3 reads CASRLGRERTYEQYF. The CDR3 DNA sequence: TGTGCCAGCAGGTTGGGACGGGAGAGAACCTACGAGCAGTACTTC.